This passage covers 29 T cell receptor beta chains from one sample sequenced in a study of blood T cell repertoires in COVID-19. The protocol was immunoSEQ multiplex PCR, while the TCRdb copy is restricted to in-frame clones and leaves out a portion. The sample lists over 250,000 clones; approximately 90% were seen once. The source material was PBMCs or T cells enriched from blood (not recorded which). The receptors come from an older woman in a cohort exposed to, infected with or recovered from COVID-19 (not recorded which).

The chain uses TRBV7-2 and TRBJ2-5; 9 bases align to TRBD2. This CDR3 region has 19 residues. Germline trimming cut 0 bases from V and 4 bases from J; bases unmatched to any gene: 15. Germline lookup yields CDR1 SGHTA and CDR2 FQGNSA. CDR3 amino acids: CASSLAVLAGGWSPETQYF. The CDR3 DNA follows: TGTGCCAGCAGCTTAGCTGTTCTGGCGGGAGGGTGGTCCCCAGAGACCCAGTACTTC.

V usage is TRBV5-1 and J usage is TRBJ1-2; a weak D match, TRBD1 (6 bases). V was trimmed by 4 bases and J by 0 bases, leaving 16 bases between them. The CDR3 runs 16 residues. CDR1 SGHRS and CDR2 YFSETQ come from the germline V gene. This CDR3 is CASSRRDTLTNYGYTF. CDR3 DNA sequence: TGCGCCAGCAGCCGCCGGGACACCTTAACTAACTATGGCTACACCTTC.

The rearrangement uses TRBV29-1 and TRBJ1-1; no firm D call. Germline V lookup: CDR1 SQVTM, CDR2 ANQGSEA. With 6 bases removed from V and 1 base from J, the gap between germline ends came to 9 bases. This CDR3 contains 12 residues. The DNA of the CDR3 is TGCAGCGTCCACCGGGGGAACACTGAAGCTTTCTTT. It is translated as CSVHRGNTEAFF. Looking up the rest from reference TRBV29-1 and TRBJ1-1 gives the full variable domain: SAVISQKPSRDICQRGTSLTIQCQVDSQVTMMFWYRQQPGQSLTLIATANQGSEATYESGFVIDKFPISRPNLTFSTLTVSNMSPEDSSIYLCSVHRGNTEAFFGQGTRLTVV.

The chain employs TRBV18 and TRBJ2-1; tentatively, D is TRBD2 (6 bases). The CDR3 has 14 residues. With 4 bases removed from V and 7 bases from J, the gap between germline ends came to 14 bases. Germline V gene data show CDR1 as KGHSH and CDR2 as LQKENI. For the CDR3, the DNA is TGTGCCAGCTCACAACGGGAGACTTGGAATGAGCAGTTCTTC. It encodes CASSQRETWNEQFF.

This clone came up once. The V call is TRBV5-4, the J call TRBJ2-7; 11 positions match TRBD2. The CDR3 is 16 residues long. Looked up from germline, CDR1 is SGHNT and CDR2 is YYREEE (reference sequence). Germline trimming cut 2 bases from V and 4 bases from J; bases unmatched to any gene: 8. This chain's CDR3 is CASSFGLAGGGYEQYF. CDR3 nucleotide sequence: TGTGCCAGCAGCTTCGGCCTAGCGGGAGGTGGTTACGAGCAGTACTTC.

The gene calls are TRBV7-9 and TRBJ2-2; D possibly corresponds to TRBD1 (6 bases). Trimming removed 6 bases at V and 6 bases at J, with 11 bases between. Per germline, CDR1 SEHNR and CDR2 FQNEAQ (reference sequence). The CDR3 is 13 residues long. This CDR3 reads CASRKQGPGELFF. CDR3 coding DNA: TGTGCCAGCAGAAAACAGGGACCCGGGGAGCTGTTTTTT.

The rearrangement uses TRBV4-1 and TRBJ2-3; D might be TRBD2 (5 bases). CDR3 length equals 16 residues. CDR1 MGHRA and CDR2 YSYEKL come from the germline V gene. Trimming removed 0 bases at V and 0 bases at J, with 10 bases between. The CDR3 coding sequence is TGCGCCAGCAGCCAAGAAATAGCGAGTAGCACAGATACGCAGTATTTT. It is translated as CASSQEIASSTDTQYF.

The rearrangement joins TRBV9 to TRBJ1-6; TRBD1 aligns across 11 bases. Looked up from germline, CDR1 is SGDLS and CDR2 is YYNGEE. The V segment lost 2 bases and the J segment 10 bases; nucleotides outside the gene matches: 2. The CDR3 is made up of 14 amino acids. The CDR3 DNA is TGTGCCAGCAGCGTCCGGGACAGGGGGTCACCCCTCCACTTT. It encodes CASSVRDRGSPLHF.

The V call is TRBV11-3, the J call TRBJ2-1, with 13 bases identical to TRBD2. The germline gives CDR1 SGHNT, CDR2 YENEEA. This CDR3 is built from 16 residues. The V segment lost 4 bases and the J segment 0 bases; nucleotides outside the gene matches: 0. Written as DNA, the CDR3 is TGTGCCAGCAGCTGGACTAGCGGGAGCTCCTACAATGAGCAGTTCTTC. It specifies CASSWTSGSSYNEQFF.

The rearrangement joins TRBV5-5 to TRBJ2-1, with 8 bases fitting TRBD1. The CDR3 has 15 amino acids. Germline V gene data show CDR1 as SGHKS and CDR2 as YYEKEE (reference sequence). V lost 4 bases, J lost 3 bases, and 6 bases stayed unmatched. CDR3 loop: CASSTRGLSYNEQFF. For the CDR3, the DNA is TGTGCCAGCAGCACCAGGGGGCTAAGCTACAATGAGCAGTTCTTC.

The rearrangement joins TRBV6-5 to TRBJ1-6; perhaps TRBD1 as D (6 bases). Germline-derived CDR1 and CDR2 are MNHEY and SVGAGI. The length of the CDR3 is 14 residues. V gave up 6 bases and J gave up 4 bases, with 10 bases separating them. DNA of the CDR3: TGTGCCAGCAGAACCGGGACATATAATTCACCCCTCCACTTT. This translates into CASRTGTYNSPLHF.

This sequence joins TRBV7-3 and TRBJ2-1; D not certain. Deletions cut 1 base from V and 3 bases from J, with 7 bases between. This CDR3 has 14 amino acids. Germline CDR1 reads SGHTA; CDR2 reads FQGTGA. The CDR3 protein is CASSLRGFYNEQFF. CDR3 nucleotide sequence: TGTGCCAGCAGCTTAAGAGGCTTCTACAATGAGCAGTTCTTC.

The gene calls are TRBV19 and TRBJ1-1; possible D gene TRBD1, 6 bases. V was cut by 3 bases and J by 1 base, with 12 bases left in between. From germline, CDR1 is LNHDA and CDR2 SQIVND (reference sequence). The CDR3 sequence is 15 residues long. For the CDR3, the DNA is TGTGCCAGTAGTATGGGGGCCAGGGCGAACACTGAAGCTTTCTTT. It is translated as CASSMGARANTEAFF.

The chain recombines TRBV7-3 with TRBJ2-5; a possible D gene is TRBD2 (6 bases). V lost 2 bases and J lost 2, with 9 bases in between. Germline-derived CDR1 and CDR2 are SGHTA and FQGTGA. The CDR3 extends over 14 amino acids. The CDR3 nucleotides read TGTGCCAGCAGCTTAGGGGGGAAACAAGAGACCCAGTACTTC. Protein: CASSLGGKQETQYF. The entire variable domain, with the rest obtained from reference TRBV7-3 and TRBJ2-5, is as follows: GAGVSQTPSNKVTEKGKYVELRCDPISGHTALYWYRQSLGQGPEFLIYFQGTGAADDSGLPNDRFFAVRPEGSVSTLKIQRTERGDSAVYLCASSLGGKQETQYFGPGTRLLVL.

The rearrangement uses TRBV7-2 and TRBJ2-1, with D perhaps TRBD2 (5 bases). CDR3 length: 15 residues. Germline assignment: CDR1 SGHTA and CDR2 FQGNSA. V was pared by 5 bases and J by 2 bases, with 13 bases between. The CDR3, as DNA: TGTGCCAGCAGCCCAACTAGGGTAACCTACAATGAGCAGTTCTTC. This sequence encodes CASSPTRVTYNEQFF.

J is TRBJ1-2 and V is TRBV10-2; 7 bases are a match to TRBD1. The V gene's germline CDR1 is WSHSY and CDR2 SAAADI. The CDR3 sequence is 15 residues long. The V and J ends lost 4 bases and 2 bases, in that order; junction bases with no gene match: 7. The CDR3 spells CASSVARGSNYGYTF. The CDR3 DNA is TGCGCCAGCAGTGTGGCCAGGGGGTCAAACTATGGCTACACCTTC.

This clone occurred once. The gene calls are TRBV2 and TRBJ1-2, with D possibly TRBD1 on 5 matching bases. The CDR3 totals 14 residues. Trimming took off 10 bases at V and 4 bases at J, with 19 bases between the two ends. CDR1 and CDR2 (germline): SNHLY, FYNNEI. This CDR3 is CAIPRTREGYGYTF. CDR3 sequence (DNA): TGTGCCATCCCCCGGACCAGGGAGGGCTATGGCTACACCTTC.

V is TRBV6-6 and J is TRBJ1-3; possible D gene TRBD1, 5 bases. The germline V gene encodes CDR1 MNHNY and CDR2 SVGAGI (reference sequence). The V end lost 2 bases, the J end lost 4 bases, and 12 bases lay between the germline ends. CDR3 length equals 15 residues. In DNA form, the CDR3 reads TGTGCCAGCAGTTACGAGGCGGGACTAGGAAACACCATATATTTT. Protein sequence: CASSYEAGLGNTIYF.

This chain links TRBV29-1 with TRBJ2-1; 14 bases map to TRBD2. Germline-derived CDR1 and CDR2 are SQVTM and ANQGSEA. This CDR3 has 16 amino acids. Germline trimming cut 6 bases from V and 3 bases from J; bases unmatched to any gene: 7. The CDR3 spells CSVAPGLAGVYNEQFF. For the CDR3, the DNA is TGCAGCGTAGCGCCGGGACTAGCGGGAGTCTACAATGAGCAGTTCTTC.

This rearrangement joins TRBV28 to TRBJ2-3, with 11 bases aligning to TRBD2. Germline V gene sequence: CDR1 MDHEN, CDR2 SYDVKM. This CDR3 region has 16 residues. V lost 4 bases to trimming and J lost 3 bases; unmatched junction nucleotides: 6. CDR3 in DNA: TGTGCCAGCAGTTCTATGACTAGCGGGAATACAGATACGCAGTATTTT. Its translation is CASSSMTSGNTDTQYF.

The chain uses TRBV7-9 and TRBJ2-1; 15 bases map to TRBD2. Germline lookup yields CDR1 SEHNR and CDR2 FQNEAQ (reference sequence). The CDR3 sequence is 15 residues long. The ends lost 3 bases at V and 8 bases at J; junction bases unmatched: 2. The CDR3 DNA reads TGTGCCAGCAGCTTGGGACTAGCGGGAGGATATGAGCAGTTCTTC. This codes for CASSLGLAGGYEQFF.

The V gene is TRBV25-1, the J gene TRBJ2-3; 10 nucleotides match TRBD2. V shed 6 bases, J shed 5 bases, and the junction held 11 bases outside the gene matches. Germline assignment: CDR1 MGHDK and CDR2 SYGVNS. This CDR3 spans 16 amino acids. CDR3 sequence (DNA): TGTGCCAGCAGCCCCTCGAGGGCTAGCGGGAGAGATACGCAGTATTTT. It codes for CASSPSRASGRDTQYF.

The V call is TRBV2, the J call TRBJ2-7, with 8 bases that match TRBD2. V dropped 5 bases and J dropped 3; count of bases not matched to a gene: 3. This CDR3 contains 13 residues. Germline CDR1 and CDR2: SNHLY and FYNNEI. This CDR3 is CASSSSGNYEQYF. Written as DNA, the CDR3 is TGTGCCAGCAGTAGTAGCGGGAACTACGAGCAGTACTTC. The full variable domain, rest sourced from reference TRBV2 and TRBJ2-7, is EPEVTQTPSHQVTQMGQEVILRCVPISNHLYFYWYRQILGQKVEFLVSFYNNEISEKSEIFDDQFSVERPDGSNFTLKIRSTKLEDSAMYFCASSSSGNYEQYFGPGTRLTVT.

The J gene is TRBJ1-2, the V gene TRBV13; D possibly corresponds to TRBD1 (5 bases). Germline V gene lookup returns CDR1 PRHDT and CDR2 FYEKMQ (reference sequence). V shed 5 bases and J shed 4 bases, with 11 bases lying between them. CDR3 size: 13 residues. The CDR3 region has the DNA TGTGCCAGCAGCCGAGACAGTCTCTATGGCTACACCTTC. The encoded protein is CASSRDSLYGYTF.

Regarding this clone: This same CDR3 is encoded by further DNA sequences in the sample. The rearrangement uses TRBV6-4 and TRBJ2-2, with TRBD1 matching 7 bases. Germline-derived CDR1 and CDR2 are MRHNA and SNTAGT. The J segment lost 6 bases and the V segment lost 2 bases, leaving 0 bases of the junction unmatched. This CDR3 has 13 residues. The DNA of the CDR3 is TGTGCCAGCAGTGACAGGGGGCCCGGGGAGCTGTTTTTT. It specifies CASSDRGPGELFF.

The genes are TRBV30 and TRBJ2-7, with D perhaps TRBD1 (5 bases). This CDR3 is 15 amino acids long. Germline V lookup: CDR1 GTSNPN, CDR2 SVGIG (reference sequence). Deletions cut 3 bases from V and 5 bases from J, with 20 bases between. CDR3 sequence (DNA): TGTGCCTGGAGAAGGACGCTTACCAGGGCAGACGAGCAGTACTTC. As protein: CAWRRTLTRADEQYF.

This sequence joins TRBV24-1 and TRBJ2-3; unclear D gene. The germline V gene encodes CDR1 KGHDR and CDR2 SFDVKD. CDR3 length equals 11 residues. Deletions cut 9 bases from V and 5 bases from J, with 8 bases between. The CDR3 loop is CATGTGDTQYF. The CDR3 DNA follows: TGTGCCACCGGAACGGGAGATACGCAGTATTTT.

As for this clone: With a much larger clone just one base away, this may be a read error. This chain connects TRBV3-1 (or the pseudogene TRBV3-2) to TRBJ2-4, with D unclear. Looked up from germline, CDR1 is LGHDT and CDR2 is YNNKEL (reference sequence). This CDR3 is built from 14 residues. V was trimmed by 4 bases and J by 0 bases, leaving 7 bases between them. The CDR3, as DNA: TGTGCCAGCAGCCCCGGAGTAGCCAAAAACATTCAGTACTTC. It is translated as CASSPGVAKNIQYF.

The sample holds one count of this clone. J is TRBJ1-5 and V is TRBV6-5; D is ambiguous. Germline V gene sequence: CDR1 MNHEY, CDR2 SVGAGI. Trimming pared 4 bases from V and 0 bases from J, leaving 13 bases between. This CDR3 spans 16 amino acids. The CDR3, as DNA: TGTGCCAGCAGTTTATCGGGAGGTTATAGCAATCAGCCCCAGCATTTT. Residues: CASSLSGGYSNQPQHF.